This T cell receptor (beta chain) derives from a study of B cell selection in AIRE deficiency. Whole-study results and caveats: Only about 9.3% of over 3,000 shared Treg sequences were patient-specific; 31.6% healthy-specific. Roughly 28% of healthy-shared Treg TCRbeta sequences appeared in patient Tconv cells.

As to this clone: Its specificity is not known.

The J segment lost 8 bases and the V segment lost 3 bases, leaving 13 bases of the junction unmatched. The CDR3 runs to 17 residues. The germline gives CDR1 MDHEN, CDR2 SYDVKM. The sorted conventional CD4 T cells were gated as CD4+CD127+. Sequenced by immunoSEQ multiplex PCR; TCRdb stores in-frame clones only, minus some. The sample consists of about 21,000 clones, 95% to 98% of them appearing once. This sequence joins TRBV28 and TRBJ1-6; 7 bases agree with TRBD1. This receptor was identified in a human donor with AIRE deficiency. Sequencing was performed on conventional CD4+ T cells sorted from PBMCs. For the CDR3, the DNA is TGTGCCAGCAGTTTCATTCGGAACGACAGGGCTGATTCACCCCTCCACTTT. This encodes CASSFIRNDRADSPLHF.